The rows below give T cell receptor beta chains drawn from one sample of a study of CD8+ T cells in alopecia areata. Some clones are missing from TCRdb's copy, which holds only in-frame ones; the method was immunoSEQ multiplex PCR. The sample shows about 160,000 clones, around 86% of them seen only once. Source: CD8+ T cells sorted from blood, taken at week 0. These receptors all come from a human donor with alopecia areata. The CDR3 runs from the conserved cysteine through the conserved F or W. A D gene is named only where the DNA matches it firmly. Rows may omit the clone size; those that give it use once, few, many or a size class.

TRBD1 | NA | TRBJ1-5 | TRBV19 | TGTGCCAGTTCGTGGGGGACAGGCAATCAGCCCCAGCATTTT | CASSWGTGNQPQHF
NA | NA | TRBJ2-7 | TRBV29-1 | TGCAGCGTTCTGATCGGCTACGAGCAGTACTTC | CSVLIGYEQYF
NA | once | TRBJ2-7 | TRBV4-1 | TGCGCCAGCAGCACGGGCGGGACGGCCTACGAGCAGTACTTC | CASSTGGTAYEQYF
NA | NA | TRBJ2-5 | TRBV19 | TGTGCCAGTAGTCCACGACAGGGAGGTTATGTAAAGCCACAAGAGACCCAGTACTTC | CASSPRQGGYVKPQETQYF
TRBD1 | NA | TRBJ1-2 | TRBV5-1 | TGCGCCAGCAGCTTCGGGACAGCTTCTAACTATGGCTACACCTTC | CASSFGTASNYGYTF
NA | NA | TRBJ2-5 | TRBV7-9 | TGTGCCAGCAGCTTAGATGTTAGCAGGGAGACCCAGTACTTC | CASSLDVSRETQYF
TRBD1 | NA | TRBJ2-1 | TRBV5-6 | TGTGCCAGCAGCTTGCCGGGACAGGGGTCTTACAATGAGCAGTTCTTC | CASSLPGQGSYNEQFF
NA | NA | TRBJ2-6 | TRBV29-1 | TGCAGCGTTGGGGCGGGTTCTGGGGCCAACGTCCTGACTTTC | CSVGAGSGANVLTF
NA | NA | TRBJ2-7 | TRBV7-8 | TGTGCCAGCAGCCTTTCCTACGAGCAGTACTTC | CASSLSYEQYF
NA | NA | TRBJ1-2 | TRBV7-9 | TGTGCCAGCAGCGGGCAGGGGATTAACTATGGCTACACCTTC | CASSGQGINYGYTF
TRBD1 | NA | TRBJ2-2 | TRBV5-6 | TGTGCCAGCAGCCTGCCGGAAGGGACAGGGAACACCGGGGAGCTGTTTTTT | CASSLPEGTGNTGELFF
TRBD1 | NA | TRBJ2-3 | TRBV5-4 | TGTGCCAGCAGCCGTAAAATACAGGGGTTCACAGATACGCAGTATTTT | CASSRKIQGFTDTQYF
NA | few | TRBJ2-7 | TRBV23-1 | TGCGCCAGCGTTTCGCAGGGATCCTACGAGCAGTACTTC | CASVSQGSYEQYF
NA | NA | TRBJ2-7 | TRBV6-5 | TGTGCCAGCAGTTACTCCCAGTCCTGGGCCTCCTACGAGCAGTACTTC | CASSYSQSWASYEQYF
NA | NA | TRBJ2-1 | TRBV7-9 | TGTGCCAGCAGCTTAGTGGGTGATATCGATGAGCAGTTCTTC | CASSLVGDIDEQFF
TRBD2 | NA | TRBJ2-3 | TRBV7-9 | TGTGCCAGCAGCGGAAAATCTCCTAGCGGGAGTTTCACAGATACGCAGTATTTT | CASSGKSPSGSFTDTQYF
NA | NA | TRBJ1-2 | TRBV2 | TGTGCCACCGATCCTACAGGGATTTATGGCTACACCTTC | CATDPTGIYGYTF
NA | NA | TRBJ2-7 | TRBV27 | TGTGCCAGCAGTTTCCAATGGACGGCCTCCTACGAGCAGTACTTC | CASSFQWTASYEQYF
TRBD1 | NA | TRBJ2-1 | TRBV6-6 | TGTGCCAGCAGCCTCCCCAGGGGGATCTACAATGAGCAGTTCTTC | CASSLPRGIYNEQFF
TRBD2 | NA | TRBJ2-3 | TRBV9 | TGTGCCAGCAGCGCAAACCCGGGACTAGGTTTTATCCCGGATACGCAGTATTTT | CASSANPGLGFIPDTQYF
NA | NA | TRBJ2-1 | TRBV29-1 | TGCAGCGTTGAGTCTACCCGGGCCACCTACAATGAGCAGTTCTTC | CSVESTRATYNEQFF
NA | NA | TRBJ2-1 | TRBV9 | TGTGCCAGCAGCGCTGCCGGGGATAGCGGTTACAATGAGCAGTTCTTC | CASSAAGDSGYNEQFF
NA | NA | TRBJ1-2 | TRBV30 | TGTGCCTGGATGGGTCCCGGATATGGCTACACCTTC | CAWMGPGYGYTF
NA | few | TRBJ2-3 | TRBV30 | TGTGCCTGGAGTGTCGGCGGCTCTAGCACAGATACGCAGTATTTT | CAWSVGGSSTDTQYF
NA | NA | TRBJ2-1 | TRBV29-1 | TGCAGCCTCCCGCGGACACTTGCCTACAATGAGCAGTTCTTC | CSLPRTLAYNEQFF
TRBD2 | NA | TRBJ2-1 | TRBV5-6 | TGTGCCAGCAGCAGGACTAGCGGGAGTAATGAGCAGTTCTTC | CASSRTSGSNEQFF
NA | NA | TRBJ2-2 | TRBV14 | TGTGCCAGCAGCCCGTTGACAGTCTGGCAAGCCGGGGAGCTGTTTTTT | CASSPLTVWQAGELFF
NA | once | TRBJ2-7 | TRBV7-9 | TGTGCCAGCAGCTCTCGGACTGGAACCTACGAGCAGTACTTC | CASSSRTGTYEQYF
NA | NA | TRBJ2-7 | TRBV27 | TGTGCCAGCAGTAACCACCGGGACGGGCGCTCCTACGAGCAGTACTTC | CASSNHRDGRSYEQYF
TRBD1 | NA | TRBJ2-7 | TRBV5-1 | TGCGCCAGCAGCAACCCGGACAGGGGATCCTACGAGCAGTACTTC | CASSNPDRGSYEQYF
NA | once | TRBJ2-2 | TRBV7-7 | TGTGCTAGCAGAAAAGACTCGTACACCGGGGAGCTGTTTTTT | CASRKDSYTGELFF
TRBD1 | NA | TRBJ2-7 | TRBV4-1 | TGCGCCAGCAGCCAGAGGGGGACAGGGGACTCCTACGAGCAGTACTTC | CASSQRGTGDSYEQYF
NA | NA | TRBJ1-1 | TRBV27 | TGTGCCAGCAATCAGGGTATGAACACTGAAGCTTTCTTT | CASNQGMNTEAFF
NA | NA | TRBJ1-1 | TRBV19 | TGTGCCAGTAGCCCCAGGGCCCTGAACACTGAAGCTTTCTTT | CASSPRALNTEAFF
TRBD2 | NA | TRBJ2-7 | TRBV6-1 | TGTGCCAGCAGGGAAGGACTAGCGGGGGATTTCTACGAGCAGTACTTC | CASREGLAGDFYEQYF
TRBD2 | once | TRBJ2-1 | TRBV30 | TGTGCCTGGAGTGTACGAATAGCGGGAAATAATGAGCAGTTCTTC | CAWSVRIAGNNEQFF
NA | once | TRBJ2-6 | TRBV7-9 | TGTGCCAGCAGCTCCCTCATCGGACAGCCCAAAGTCCTGACTTTC | CASSSLIGQPKVLTF
TRBD1 | NA | TRBJ2-7 | TRBV5-1 | TGCGCCAGCAGCCCAGGGACAGGGCTCTACGAGCAGTACTTC | CASSPGTGLYEQYF
NA | NA | TRBJ2-7 | TRBV9 | TGTGCCAGCAGTCGACAGGAGGGGTCCTACGAGCAGTACTTC | CASSRQEGSYEQYF
NA | NA | TRBJ2-1 | TRBV15 | TGTGCCACCGGGACTCACTACAATGAGCAGTTCTTC | CATGTHYNEQFF
TRBD2 | NA | TRBJ2-3 | TRBV7-7 | TGTGCCAGCAGCTTTAGCGGGGTTTTGGGGGATACGCAGTATTTT | CASSFSGVLGDTQYF
TRBD2 | NA | TRBJ2-1 | TRBV6-6 | TGTGCCAGCAGTTACTCAGCGGGGGAGTACAATGAGCAGTTCTTC | CASSYSAGEYNEQFF
NA | NA | TRBJ2-7 | TRBV15 | TGTGCCACCAGCAGGCCCGAATTCCCTACGATGGAGCAGTACTTC | CATSRPEFPTMEQYF
NA | NA | TRBJ2-7 | TRBV6-5 | TGTGCCAGCAGCTCCCTGATGACACAGGGTCCCGAGCAGTACTTC | CASSSLMTQGPEQYF
NA | NA | TRBJ2-7 | TRBV30 | TGTGCCTGGAGTGCCACGAACCTTGACCGTCAAGCCTTC | CAWSATNLDRQAF
TRBD2 | NA | TRBJ2-7 | TRBV5-1 | TGCGCCAGCAGCTCTAGCGGGGGGACCTACGAGCAGTACTTC | CASSSSGGTYEQYF
NA | once | TRBJ2-2 | TRBV27 | TGTGCCAGCAGTTTATTCGGCAACACCGGGGAGCTGTTTTTT | CASSLFGNTGELFF
NA | once | TRBJ2-3 | TRBV5-1 | TGCGCCAGCAGCTCGGGGGACAGGCGGGAGGATACGCAGTATTTT | CASSSGDRREDTQYF
TRBD2 | NA | TRBJ2-7 | TRBV19 | TGTGCCAGTAGTATCGGCGGGAGGGTCTACGAGCAGTACTTC | CASSIGGRVYEQYF
TRBD1 | NA | TRBJ1-5 | TRBV6-1 | TGTGCCAGCAGTCCCCGACAGGGAAGCAATCAGCCCCAGCATTTT | CASSPRQGSNQPQHF
NA | NA | TRBJ2-1 | TRBV30 | TGTGCCTGGAGTGTAGATACAGATGAGCAGTTCTTC | CAWSVDTDEQFF
NA | NA | TRBJ2-1 | TRBV25-1 | TGTGCCAGCAGTGAATCGAACTACAATGAGCAGTTCTTC | CASSESNYNEQFF
NA | NA | TRBJ2-6 | TRBV29-1 | TGCAGCGTTGCCGAGGGGACTGGGGCCAACGTCCTGACTTTC | CSVAEGTGANVLTF
NA | NA | TRBJ2-7 | TRBV29-1 | TGCAGCGTTGAAGATCAGGGCAGCTACGAGCAGTACTTC | CSVEDQGSYEQYF
NA | NA | TRBJ2-2 | TRBV4-1 | TGCGCCAGCAGCATGGACGGGAACACCGGGGAGCTGTTTTTT | CASSMDGNTGELFF